The 3 T cell receptor beta chains in this list originate from one sample, sequenced in a study of CD8+ T cells in alopecia areata. Treatment meaning: oral pan-JAK inhibitor, 5-10 mg twice daily. Isolated RNA was reverse transcribed into cDNA used as the sequencing template. Some clones are missing from TCRdb's copy, which holds only in-frame ones; the method was immunoSEQ multiplex PCR. The table lists 110,000 to 150,000 clones, around half of them singletons, with less than 20% in the top ten. The source material was CD8+ T cells sorted from blood, sampled at week 4, from a patient treated with tofacitinib. These TCRs come from a human donor with alopecia areata.

This chain joins TRBV27 and TRBJ2-2; perhaps TRBD1 as D (5 bases). The V end lost 2 bases, the J end lost 3 bases, and 13 bases lay between the germline ends. CDR1 and CDR2 from the germline V gene are MNHEY and SMNVEV (reference sequence). This CDR3 comprises 16 residues. In DNA, the CDR3 is TGTGCCAGCAGTTTAGGGCCAGGGTTCTACACCGGGGAGCTGTTTTTT. Protein product: CASSLGPGFYTGELFF.

V usage is TRBV27 and J usage is TRBJ1-1, with unresolved D. The length of the CDR3 is 15 residues. The V end lost 2 bases, the J end lost 1 base, and 11 bases lay between the germline ends. From germline, CDR1 is MNHEY and CDR2 SMNVEV (reference sequence). The CDR3 reads CASSLVGSRNTEAFF. CDR3 in DNA: TGTGCCAGCAGTTTAGTGGGCAGCCGGAACACTGAAGCTTTCTTT.

Concerning this clone itself: Here the CDR3 omits its conserved ending phenylalanine or tryptophan, so a read error is the likely source. The gene calls are TRBV7-2 and TRBJ1-2; the match to TRBD1 covers 7 bases. V was pared by 2 bases and J by 6 bases, with 9 bases of the junction left unmatched. This CDR3 contains 15 residues. The germline CDR1 and CDR2 sequences are SGHTA and FQGNSA. CDR3: CASSLLNRGMDGYTS. CDR3 nucleotides: TGTGCCAGCAGCTTATTGAACAGGGGCATGGATGGCTACACCTCC.